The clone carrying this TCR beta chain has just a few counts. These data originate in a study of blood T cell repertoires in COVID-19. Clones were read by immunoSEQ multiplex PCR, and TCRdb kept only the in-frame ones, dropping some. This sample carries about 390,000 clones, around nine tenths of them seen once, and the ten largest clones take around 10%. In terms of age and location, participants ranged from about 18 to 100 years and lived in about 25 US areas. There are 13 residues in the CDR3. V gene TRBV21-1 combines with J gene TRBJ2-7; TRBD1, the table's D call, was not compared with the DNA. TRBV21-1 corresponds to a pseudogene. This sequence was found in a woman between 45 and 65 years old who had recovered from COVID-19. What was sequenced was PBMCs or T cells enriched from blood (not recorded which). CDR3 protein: CASPQGRSGEQYF. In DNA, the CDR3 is TGTGCCAGCCCACAGGGAAGATCGGGCGAGCAGTACTTC.